This T cell receptor beta chain was observed in a study of monozygotic twins with inflammatory bowel disease. On this clonotype: Its cognate antigen is unknown.

Overall study results and limits: Especially where disease activity was present, IBD patients had fewer clonotypes in common with others than healthy twins did.

The CDR3 is 15 residues long. From germline, CDR1 is MNHEY and CDR2 SVGAGI. After re-calling the 5' RACE reads, TCRdb lists one entry per CDR3 protein, DNA absent. This sample's clone table lists approximately 380,000 distinct CDR3 sequences. The chain has TRBV6-5 and TRBJ2-7; there is no DNA to check the TCRdb D call of TRBD2. The sample was blood. The receptor was isolated from a human donor with ulcerative colitis or Crohn's disease, or a healthy co-twin of an affected twin (not recorded which). The chain's CDR3 is CASSYSGGGLGEQYF.